Many counts were recorded for the clone carrying this T cell receptor beta chain. Its antigen is not identified. This CDR3 contains 15 residues. CDR1 and CDR2 (germline): SQVTM, ANQGSEA. J lost 7 bases, V lost 1 base, and 4 bases had no gene match. The entry originates in a study of T-cell memory formation after mild COVID-19. The overall study: Largely donor-specific TCR clusters were found. Broader study findings: Second-wave clones peaking on day 37 lacked confirmed SARS-CoV-2 specificity. Some responding clones appeared in pre-infection memory, suggesting cross-reactive memory joined.

Amplification by 5'RACE using constant-segment primers produced TCR alpha and TCR beta cDNA libraries that carried sample barcodes and UMIs. TCRdb recomputed calls from the 5' RACE reads with MiXCR, one row per CDR3 protein. The sample shows 90,000 to 120,000 distinct CDR3 sequences, 13% to 15% of them seen only once. The source material was PBMCs or a T cell subset sorted from them (not recorded which). The clonotype was recovered from a man younger than 35 who had mild COVID-19 (a few samples of this study predate the infection). Cell type and time point are not known. This chain uses TRBV29-1 with TRBJ2-1, with TRBD2 matching 13 bases. CDR3 sequence: CSVEATSGGANEQFF. DNA for the CDR3: TGCAGCGTTGAAGCAACTAGCGGGGGGGCGAATGAGCAGTTCTTC.